Reported below is one T cell receptor (beta chain). Its antigen remains unknown. Both 60 Vbeta primers and 13 Jbeta primers went into the PCR. Assay used: immunoSEQ multiplex PCR; TCRdb lists only in-frame clones, some missing. The sample lists about 160,000 clones; 60% to 85% were seen once. This sample was included in a study of cytomegalovirus exposure and HLA in healthy donors. Whole-study context: Sequencing of roughly 180 million T cells in an earlier analysis found 90 million to 120 million unique TCR beta sequences. General study results and limits: In a later analysis, productive TCRs from donors in an Asian-associated ancestry cluster reportedly carried fewer N-insertions than the cohort mean. Within an earlier analysis, most TCR beta V segments proved productive either about 87% or about 30% of the time. Generally TCR sequences proved uncommon, though certain public TCRs appeared in numerous donors.

The germline V and J ends were trimmed by 1 base and 1 base, with 5 bases remaining between them. This CDR3 has 13 amino acids. Germline V lookup: CDR1 SGHRS, CDR2 YFSETQ. The chain is built from TRBV5-1 and TRBJ1-1; D is unresolved. Sequencing was carried out using PBMCs. The TCR originated in a woman in her thirties or forties in good health and CMV-seropositive. The CDR3 coding sequence is TGCGCCAGCAGCTTGACGGGGAACACTGAAGCTTTCTTT. Translation gives CASSLTGNTEAFF.